Shown below are 23 T cell receptor beta chains from a single sample sequenced in a study of blood T cell repertoires in COVID-19 (dated by TCRdb to about 2020). The library relied on the immunoSEQ multiplex PCR assay. The clones in this table, taken by TCRdb from immuneACCESS, are in-frame only. Not every clone is retained; where verified, under half of the shortfall comes from an unresolved V gene, and the cause of the rest is unknown. This sample comprises 150,000 to 200,000 clones, approximately 90% of them detected only once. 0.5% to 0.65% of the sample is taken by the ten largest. The sequenced sample was peripheral blood. The receptors were gathered from a man aged 45-65 years with acute or convalescent COVID-19.

The V and J genes are TRBV2 and TRBJ1-1; weak D call: TRBD1 (5 bases). Germline CDR1 reads SNHLY; CDR2 reads FYNNEI. The germline V and J ends were trimmed by 4 bases and 0 bases, with 12 bases remaining between them. The CDR3 runs to 15 residues. The CDR3 here is CASSGFWGVNTEAFF. The CDR3 nucleotides read TGTGCCAGCAGTGGTTTTTGGGGGGTGAACACTGAAGCTTTCTTT.

The gene calls are TRBV12-3 or TRBV12-4 and TRBJ2-5; D is possibly TRBD2 (6 bases). Trimming pared 3 bases from V and 5 bases from J, leaving 10 bases between. The CDR3 consists of 13 residues. This chain's CDR3 is CASSFAGRETQYF. Here the CDR3 DNA reads TGTGCCAGCAGTTTCGCGGGGCGGGAGACCCAGTACTTC.

The CDR3 loop is CASSLAGLAGEPQETQYF. DNA for the CDR3: TGTGCCAGCAGCTTAGCGGGACTAGCGGGGGAGCCACAAGAGACCCAGTACTTC. The chain joins TRBV7-2 to TRBJ2-5; 14 positions agree with TRBD2. Germline V gene data show CDR1 as SGHTA and CDR2 as FQGNSA. After removal of 0 bases from V and 2 bases from J, the junction contained 5 bases not matched to a gene. CDR3 length equals 18 residues.

The rearrangement links TRBV20-1 to TRBJ2-7, with TRBD2 identical over 7 bases. Germline lookup yields CDR1 DFQATT and CDR2 SNEGSKA (reference sequence). The CDR3 is 13 residues long. J lost 6 bases, V lost 3 bases, and 8 bases had no gene match. In DNA, the CDR3 is TGCAGTGCTAGTCAACAGTCGGGGGGCGAGCAGTACGTC. The encoded protein is CSASQQSGGEQYV.

V and J are TRBV7-6 and TRBJ2-5, with TRBD1 matching 12 bases. Germline CDR1 and CDR2: SGHVS and FNYEAQ. CDR3 length: 17 amino acids. V shed 2 bases and J 5 bases; nucleotides not matched to a gene: 9. CDR3 nucleotide sequence: TGTGCCAGCAGCTTAACACCCCGGGACAGGGGGCTTGAGACCCAGTACTTC. Protein product: CASSLTPRDRGLETQYF.

J is TRBJ2-1 and V is TRBV27; 8 positions agree with TRBD2. Germline CDR1 is MNHEY and CDR2 is SMNVEV (reference sequence). The V gene end was trimmed by 0 bases and the J gene end by 7 bases; junction bases not matched to a gene: 8. The CDR3 runs to 16 residues. For the CDR3, the DNA is TGTGCCAGCAGTTTATCGAGAGCGGGAGTCCTAAATGAGCAGTTCTTC. Amino acid sequence: CASSLSRAGVLNEQFF.

The V gene is TRBV3-1 (or the pseudogene TRBV3-2), the J gene TRBJ2-7, with 11 bases that match TRBD2. Germline CDR1 LGHDT, CDR2 YNNKEL (reference sequence). V shed 1 base and J 2 bases; nucleotides not matched to a gene: 4. This CDR3 comprises 16 residues. Written as DNA, the CDR3 is TGTGCCAGCAGCCAAGGAGCTAGCGGGGGGACCTACGAGCAGTACTTC. It encodes CASSQGASGGTYEQYF.

This rearrangement joins TRBV21-1 to TRBJ2-7; the table's D call of TRBD1 was not tested on the DNA. TRBV21-1 is a recognized pseudogene. This CDR3 is built from 13 residues. CDR3 in amino acids: CASNRDRRDEQYF. DNA for the CDR3: TGTGCCAGCAACCGGGACAGGCGGGACGAGCAGTACTTC.

This clone has just one count. The genes are TRBV4-1 and TRBJ2-1; the D gene is possibly TRBD2 (5 bases). The germline V and J ends were trimmed by 2 bases and 0 bases, with 14 bases remaining between them. The CDR3 loop spans 17 amino acids. The V gene's germline CDR1 is MGHRA and CDR2 YSYEKL. The CDR3, as DNA: TGCGCCAGCAGCCAAAAAATAGCGTTGAGCTCCTACAATGAGCAGTTCTTC. Encoded protein: CASSQKIALSSYNEQFF.

CDR3 bases: TGTGCCAGCAGCTTAGCCGGTGGTAGCGGGAGCACCGGGGAGCTGTTTTTT. This gives the protein CASSLAGGSGSTGELFF. The genes are TRBV7-6 and TRBJ2-2, with 9 bases fitting TRBD2. The CDR3 consists of 17 residues. Unmatched junction bases numbered 6, after V lost 0 bases and J lost 4 bases. Germline assignment: CDR1 SGHVS and CDR2 FNYEAQ.

CDR3 in DNA: TGTGCCAGCAAAAGACAGGGGGGTAACTATGGCTACACCTTC. Translated, it gives CASKRQGGNYGYTF. The chain combines TRBV28 with TRBJ1-2; 9 nucleotides align to TRBD1. The germline V gene encodes CDR1 MDHEN and CDR2 SYDVKM. The ends lost 7 bases at V and 1 base at J; junction bases unmatched: 4. The CDR3 is made up of 14 amino acids.

This clone was recorded only once. This chain links TRBV27 with TRBJ2-7; D not certain. The CDR3 totals 11 residues. V was pared by 6 bases and J by 7 bases, with 10 bases between. Germline assignment: CDR1 MNHEY and CDR2 SMNVEV (reference sequence). The CDR3 loop reads CASRKSGEQYF. The CDR3 DNA is TGTGCCAGCAGGAAGTCCGGGGAGCAGTACTTC.

V gene TRBV20-1 combines with J gene TRBJ1-5, with no clear D. The CDR3 consists of 11 residues. With 1 base removed from V and 7 bases from J, the gap between germline ends came to 5 bases. In germline, CDR1 is DFQATT, CDR2 SNEGSKA (reference sequence). This CDR3 reads CSARAGQPQHF. CDR3 sequence (DNA): TGCAGTGCTAGAGCAGGCCAGCCCCAGCATTTT.

The chain recombines TRBV5-1 with TRBJ1-1; D is possibly TRBD1 (5 bases). V lost 2 bases and J 1 base, leaving 6 bases between the germline ends. The CDR3 is 13 residues long. Per the germline V gene, CDR1 is SGHRS and CDR2 is YFSETQ. CDR3 coding DNA: TGCGCCAGCAGCTTAACAGGGAACACTGAAGCTTTCTTT. This translates into CASSLTGNTEAFF.

V gene TRBV28 combines with J gene TRBJ1-2; 10 nucleotides match TRBD1. Germline CDR1 is MDHEN and CDR2 is SYDVKM. This CDR3 is 15 amino acids long. Trimming at V came to 6 bases and at J to 8 bases, leaving 12 bases not matched to a gene. In nucleotides, the CDR3 is TGTGCCAGCAGAGACCGGGACAGGGGAAGTTTGGGCTACACCTTC. It is translated as CASRDRDRGSLGYTF.

This rearrangement joins TRBV28 to TRBJ1-5, with 7 bases that match TRBD1. J was trimmed by 6 bases and V by 4 bases; bases with no gene match: 12. This CDR3 comprises 16 residues. Germline V lookup: CDR1 MDHEN, CDR2 SYDVKM. CDR3 nucleotides: TGTGCCAGCAGTTCCCCGACAGGGAGGTTGAGTCAGCCCCAGCATTTT. It yields the protein CASSSPTGRLSQPQHF.

This rearrangement joins TRBV12-3 or TRBV12-4 to TRBJ2-7; no definite D call. The CDR3 length is 13 residues. V dropped 5 bases and J dropped 2 bases, with 10 bases sitting between them. CDR3 DNA sequence: TGTGCCAGCAGTCGAGGTTTGGCCTACGAGCAGTACTTC. It yields the protein CASSRGLAYEQYF.

This chain connects TRBV6-5 to TRBJ2-2, with TRBD1 matching over 12 bases. The V gene end was trimmed by 4 bases and the J gene end by 6 bases; junction bases not matched to a gene: 6. The CDR3 loop spans 16 amino acids. Germline CDR1 and CDR2: MNHEY and SVGAGI. The CDR3 DNA reads TGTGCCAGCAGTTTGGGACAGGGGGCTGGGTCCGGGGAGCTGTTTTTT. Its protein is CASSLGQGAGSGELFF.

The chain recombines TRBV5-1 with TRBJ1-6; D possibly corresponds to TRBD1 (6 bases). The germline V and J ends were trimmed by 4 bases and 8 bases, with 10 bases remaining between them. This CDR3 has 13 amino acids. The germline gives CDR1 SGHRS, CDR2 YFSETQ. This chain's CDR3 is CASSQKGDSPLHF. In nucleotides, the CDR3 is TGCGCCAGCAGCCAAAAGGGGGATTCACCCCTCCACTTT.

The chain is built from TRBV18 and TRBJ2-5; D uncertain. This CDR3 has 12 amino acids. Between the trimmed V and J ends, which lost 4 bases and 5 bases, there was a span of 8 bases. Germline V CDR1 and CDR2: KGHSH, LQKENI. Written as DNA, the CDR3 is TGTGCCAGCTCACTCTCTTTGGAGACCCAGTACTTC. This codes for CASSLSLETQYF.

The chain carries TRBV6-2 or TRBV6-3 and TRBJ1-5, with TRBD1 as a possible D gene (6 bases). Germline CDR1 reads MNHEY; CDR2 reads SVGEGT. The length of the CDR3 is 14 residues. The V end lost 2 bases, the J end lost 6 bases, and 11 bases lay between the germline ends. CDR3 nucleotide sequence: TGTGCCAGCAGTTACGGGGGCAGGGGTCAGCCCCAGCATTTT. It codes for CASSYGGRGQPQHF.

The V and J genes are TRBV27 and TRBJ1-6, with TRBD1 as a possible D gene (6 bases). Trimming cost V 6 bases and J 0 bases, with 21 bases left between them. The CDR3 is 19 amino acids. Germline CDR1 MNHEY, CDR2 SMNVEV (reference sequence). The CDR3 DNA reads TGTGCCAGCAGCCCAACGGGAGGGGGACACCGCTCCTATAATTCACCCCTCCACTTT. It encodes CASSPTGGGHRSYNSPLHF.

The chain is built from TRBV5-1 and TRBJ2-6; the D gene is possibly TRBD1 (6 bases). V dropped 4 bases and J dropped 0 bases, with 17 bases sitting between them. This CDR3 is built from 18 residues. The germline CDR1 and CDR2 sequences are SGHRS and YFSETQ. CDR3 DNA: TGCGCCAGCAGCGGAAATCCGACAGGAAACTCTGGGGCCAACGTCCTGACTTTC. It yields the protein CASSGNPTGNSGANVLTF.